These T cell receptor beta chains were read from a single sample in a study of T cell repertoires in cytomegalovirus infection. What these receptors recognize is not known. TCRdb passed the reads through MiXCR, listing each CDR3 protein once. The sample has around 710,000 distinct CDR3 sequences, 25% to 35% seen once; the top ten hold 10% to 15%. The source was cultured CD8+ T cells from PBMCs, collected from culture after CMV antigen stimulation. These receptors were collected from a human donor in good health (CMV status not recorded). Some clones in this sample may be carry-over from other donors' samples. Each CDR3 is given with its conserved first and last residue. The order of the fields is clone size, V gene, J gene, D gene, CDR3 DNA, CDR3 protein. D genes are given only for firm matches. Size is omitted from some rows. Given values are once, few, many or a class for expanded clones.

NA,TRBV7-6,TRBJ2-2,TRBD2,TGTGGGAGCGGGGGGGAGAACACCGGGGAGCCGTTTTTT,CGSGGENTGEPFF
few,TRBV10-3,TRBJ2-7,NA,TGTGCCATCACGGCAAGGGGCCCTGAGGGCGAGCAGTACTTC,CAITARGPEGEQYF
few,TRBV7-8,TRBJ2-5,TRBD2,TGTGCCAGCAGCCCACCGGGACTAGCGGGCAAAGAGACCCAGTACTTC,CASSPPGLAGKETQYF
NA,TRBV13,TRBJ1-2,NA,TGTGCCAGCAGCTTCCTCGGACAGCACTATGGCTACACCTTC,CASSFLGQHYGYTF
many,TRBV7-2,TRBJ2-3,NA,TGTGCCAGCAGCTTACGTGGGGGGATCATAGATACGCAGTATTTT,CASSLRGGIIDTQYF
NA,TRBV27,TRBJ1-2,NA,TGTGCCAGCAGCACAGACCTCTACTATGGCTACACCTTC,CASSTDLYYGYTF
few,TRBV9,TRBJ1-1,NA,TGTGCCAGCAGCGTAGTAGAGAGGAACACTGAAGCTTTCTTT,CASSVVERNTEAFF
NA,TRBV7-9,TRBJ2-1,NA,TGTGCCAGCAGCCAGACGAAAGACTGGGCTAGGAATGAGCAGTTCTTC,CASSQTKDWARNEQFF
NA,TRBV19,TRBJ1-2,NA,TGTGCCAGTACCGTCGGACAGCATGGCTACACCTTC,CASTVGQHGYTF
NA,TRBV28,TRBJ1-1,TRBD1,TGTGCCAGCAGTTTACAGGGGGCCGTATATGACACTGAAGCTTTCTTT,CASSLQGAVYDTEAFF
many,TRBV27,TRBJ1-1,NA,TGTGCCAGCAGTTCTCCGAGGGAAGCTTTCTTT,CASSSPREAFF
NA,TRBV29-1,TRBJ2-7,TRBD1,TGCAGCTTCCTACTCCGGGACAGTCCCTCCTACGAGCAGTACTTC,CSFLLRDSPSYEQYF
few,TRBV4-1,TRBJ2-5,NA,TGCGCCAGCAGCCCTCGTCATCCTGTACAGGATGACAGGAAGACCCAGTACTTC,CASSPRHPVQDDRKTQYF
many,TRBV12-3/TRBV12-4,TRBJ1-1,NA,TGTGCCAGCAGTTTAGAGGGGGGGGTTGAAGCTTTCTTT,CASSLEGGVEAFF
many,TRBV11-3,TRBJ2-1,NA,TGTGCCAGCAGCTTAGAACGTTACAATGAGCAGTTCTTC,CASSLERYNEQFF
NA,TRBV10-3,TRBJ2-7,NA,TGTGCCATCAAAAGCTCCTACGAGCAGTACTTC,CAIKSSYEQYF
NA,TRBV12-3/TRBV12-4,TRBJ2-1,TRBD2,TGTGCCAGCAGTATCGGGGGGGCCCCCATTCCTGAGCAGTTCTTC,CASSIGGAPIPEQFF
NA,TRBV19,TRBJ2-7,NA,TGTGCCAGTAGTTTCACGACTAGATACGAGCAGTACTTC,CASSFTTRYEQYF
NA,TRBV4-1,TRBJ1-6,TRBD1,TGCGCCAGCAGCCATACAATACCGGGACAGGGACTTCTCGCCCTCCACTTT,CASSHTIPGQGLLALHF
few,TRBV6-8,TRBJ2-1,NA,TGTGCCAGCAGTAAAAGCAGTGGGTACAATGAGCAGTTCTTC,CASSKSSGYNEQFF
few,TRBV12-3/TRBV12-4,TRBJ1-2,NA,TGTGCCAGCACCCCGACAGGACCCTATGGCTACACCTTC,CASTPTGPYGYTF
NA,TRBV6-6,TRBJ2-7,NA,TGTGCCAGCAGTTACAACGGGGCGGAGTACGAGCAGTACTTC,CASSYNGAEYEQYF
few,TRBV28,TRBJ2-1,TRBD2,TGTGCCAGCAGGACGATAGGGACTAGCGGGGTGCGAAGCTCCTACAATGAGCAGTTCTTC,CASRTIGTSGVRSSYNEQFF
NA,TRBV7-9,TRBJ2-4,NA,TGTGCCAGCAGCTTAGACCGGGACGGTCACCTTCAGTACTTC,CASSLDRDGHLQYF
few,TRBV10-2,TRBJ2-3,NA,TGCGCCAGCAGTGGCCTGGGGGACCGGACAGATACGCAGTATTTT,CASSGLGDRTDTQYF
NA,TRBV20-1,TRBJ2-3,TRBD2,TGCAGTGCTAGACCTTTTTATTCGACTAGCGGGGGGGCAACAGATACGCAGTATTTT,CSARPFYSTSGGATDTQYF
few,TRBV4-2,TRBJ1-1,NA,TGTGCCAGCAGCCATCACCCCTCAGGAGGACAGATTGAAGCTTTCTTT,CASSHHPSGGQIEAFF
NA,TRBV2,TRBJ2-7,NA,TGTGCCAGCAGTGAACCCAGGGAACCCTACGAGCAGTACTTC,CASSEPREPYEQYF
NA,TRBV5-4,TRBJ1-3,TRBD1,TGTGCCAGCAGCTTTTTTGACAGGGGAGGTGGAAACACCATATATTTT,CASSFFDRGGGNTIYF
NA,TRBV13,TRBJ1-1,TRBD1,TGTGCCAGCAGCTTAATAGGGGACAGGACTGAAGCTTTCTTT,CASSLIGDRTEAFF
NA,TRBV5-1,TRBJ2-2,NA,TGCGCCAGCAGTCACAGATCTCTCACCGGGGAGCTGTTTTTT,CASSHRSLTGELFF
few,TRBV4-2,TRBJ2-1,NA,TGTGCCAGCAGCCCTTTCGTGGGGGACAATGAGCAGTTCTTC,CASSPFVGDNEQFF
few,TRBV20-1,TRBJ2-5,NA,TGCAGTGCTAGAGAAAGGGAGATGGAGACCCAGTACTTC,CSAREREMETQYF
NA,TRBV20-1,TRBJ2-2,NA,TGCAGTGCTAGAGATCGGGGGAATGCGAACACCGGGGAGCTGTTTTTT,CSARDRGNANTGELFF
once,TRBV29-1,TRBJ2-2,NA,TGCAGCGTCACGGTAGCGACGTCCGGGGAGCTGTTTTTT,CSVTVATSGELFF
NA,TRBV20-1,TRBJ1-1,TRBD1,TGCAGTGCTAGAGATATTAACCGGGACAGGGTGAACACTGAAGCTTTCTTT,CSARDINRDRVNTEAFF
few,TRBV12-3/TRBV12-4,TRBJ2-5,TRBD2,TGTGCCAGCACCTTCTCTAGCGGAACTCCGTACCAAGAGACCCAGTACTTC,CASTFSSGTPYQETQYF
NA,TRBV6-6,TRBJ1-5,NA,TGTGCCAGCAGTTACTCGGACGGGGCGCAGCCCCAGCATTTT,CASSYSDGAQPQHF
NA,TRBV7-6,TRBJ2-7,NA,TGTGCCAGCAGCTTAAAGGAGGGAGCCGCCTACGAGCAGTACTTC,CASSLKEGAAYEQYF
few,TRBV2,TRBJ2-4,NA,TGTGCCAGCAGTGAAGGGACAGCCAAAAACATTCAGTACTTC,CASSEGTAKNIQYF
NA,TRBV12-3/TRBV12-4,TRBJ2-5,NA,TGTGCCAGCAGTTTAAGGGCCCTGGGGCCTGGTGAGACCCAGTACTTC,CASSLRALGPGETQYF
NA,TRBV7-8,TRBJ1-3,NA,TGTGCCAGCAGCACTAGAGCCTCTGGAAACACCATATATTTT,CASSTRASGNTIYF
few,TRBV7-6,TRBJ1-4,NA,TGTGCCAGCAGCTGGGGAGGGGATGAAAAACTGTTTTTT,CASSWGGDEKLFF
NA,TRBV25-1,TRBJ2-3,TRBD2,TGTGCCAGCAGTGACTATAGCGGGGGCCCAGATACGCAGTATTTT,CASSDYSGGPDTQYF
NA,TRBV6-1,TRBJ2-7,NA,TGTGCCAGCAGTGAAGCGAGACATTACGAGCAGTACTTC,CASSEARHYEQYF
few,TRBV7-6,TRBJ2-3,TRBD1,TGTGCCAGCAGCAGAAACAGGGGGCGGACAGATACGCAGTATTTT,CASSRNRGRTDTQYF
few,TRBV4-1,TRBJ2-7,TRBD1,TGCGCCAGCAGCCAGGATAACAGGGGGACCTACGAGCAGTACTTC,CASSQDNRGTYEQYF
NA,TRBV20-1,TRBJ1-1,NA,TGCAGTGCTAGGGGATATGGTTACGGGGACACTGAAGCTTTCTTT,CSARGYGYGDTEAFF
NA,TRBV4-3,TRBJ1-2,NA,TGCGCCAGCAGCCAAGGGGCCACAGGAGATGGCTACACCTTC,CASSQGATGDGYTF
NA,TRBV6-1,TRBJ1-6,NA,TGTGCCAGCAGTGAAAGGGGATACTATAATTCACCCCTCCACTTT,CASSERGYYNSPLHF
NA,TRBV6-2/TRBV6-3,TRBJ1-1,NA,TGTGCCAGCAGTCTTACGCCAAGGAACACTGAAGCTTTCTTT,CASSLTPRNTEAFF
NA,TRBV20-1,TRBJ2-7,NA,TGCAGTGCGTTATACAGGGACCTCTACGAGCAGTACTTC,CSALYRDLYEQYF
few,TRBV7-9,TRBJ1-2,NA,TGTGCCAGCAGCCCGGATGGGTATAACGCCTTC,CASSPDGYNAF
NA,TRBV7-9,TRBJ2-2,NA,TGTGCCAGCAGCTTAGGCCCCAGGGCGAACACCGGGGAGCTGTTTTTT,CASSLGPRANTGELFF
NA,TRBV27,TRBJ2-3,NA,TGTGCCAGCAGTTTACCGATGGGGCTAACTAGCACAGATACGCAGTATTTT,CASSLPMGLTSTDTQYF
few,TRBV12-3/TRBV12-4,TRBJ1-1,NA,TGTGCCAGCAGTTTTAGTCCGAGGGTCACTGAAGCTTTCTTT,CASSFSPRVTEAFF
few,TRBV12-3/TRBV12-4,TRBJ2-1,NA,TGTGCCAGCAGTTCCAAGTTGGATGAGCAGTTCTTC,CASSSKLDEQFF
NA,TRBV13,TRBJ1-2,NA,TGTGCCAGCAGCTTAGGCCGGCGGGTCGACTATGGCTACACCTTC,CASSLGRRVDYGYTF
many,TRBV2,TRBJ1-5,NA,TGTGCCAGCAGTGAAAGAACGGCTAGCAATCAGCCCCAGCATTTT,CASSERTASNQPQHF